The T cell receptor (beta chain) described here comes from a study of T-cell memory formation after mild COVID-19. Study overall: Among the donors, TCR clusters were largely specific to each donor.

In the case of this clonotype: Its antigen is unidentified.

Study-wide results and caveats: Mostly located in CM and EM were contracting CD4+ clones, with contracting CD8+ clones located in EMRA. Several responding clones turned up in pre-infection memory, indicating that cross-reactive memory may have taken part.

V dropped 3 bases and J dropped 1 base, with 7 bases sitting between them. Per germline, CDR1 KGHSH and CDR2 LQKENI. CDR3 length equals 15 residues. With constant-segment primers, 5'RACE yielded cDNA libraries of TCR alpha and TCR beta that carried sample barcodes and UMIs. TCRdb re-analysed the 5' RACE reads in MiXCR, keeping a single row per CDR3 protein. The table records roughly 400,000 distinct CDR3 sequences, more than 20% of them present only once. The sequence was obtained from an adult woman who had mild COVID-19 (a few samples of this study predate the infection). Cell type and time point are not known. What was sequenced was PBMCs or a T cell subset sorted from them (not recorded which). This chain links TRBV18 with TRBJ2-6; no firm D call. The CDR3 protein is CASSPGISGANVLTF. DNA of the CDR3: TGTGCCAGCTCACCGGGCATATCTGGGGCCAACGTCCTGACTTTC.